This entry features one TCR beta chain sequence. Profiling relied on immunoSEQ multiplex PCR, and the TCRdb table lists in-frame clones only, not all of them. Of nearly 200,000 clones listed, around four fifths are singletons. The data stem from a study of blood T cell repertoires in COVID-19. Seattle-derived patients entered the study during active infection and were followed longitudinally. This sequence was found in a man between 60 and 70 years old with COVID-19, enrolled during active disease. Sequencing was performed on peripheral blood.

The CDR3 region has the DNA TGTGCCAGTAGGCCTACGCGGGAGGTGGATGAGCAGTTCTTC. It is translated as CASRPTREVDEQFF. The rearrangement uses TRBV19 and TRBJ2-1; 8 nucleotides line up with TRBD2. J was trimmed by 8 bases and V by 6 bases; bases with no gene match: 9. The CDR3 length is 14 residues. Germline V gene sequence: CDR1 LNHDA, CDR2 SQIVND (reference sequence).